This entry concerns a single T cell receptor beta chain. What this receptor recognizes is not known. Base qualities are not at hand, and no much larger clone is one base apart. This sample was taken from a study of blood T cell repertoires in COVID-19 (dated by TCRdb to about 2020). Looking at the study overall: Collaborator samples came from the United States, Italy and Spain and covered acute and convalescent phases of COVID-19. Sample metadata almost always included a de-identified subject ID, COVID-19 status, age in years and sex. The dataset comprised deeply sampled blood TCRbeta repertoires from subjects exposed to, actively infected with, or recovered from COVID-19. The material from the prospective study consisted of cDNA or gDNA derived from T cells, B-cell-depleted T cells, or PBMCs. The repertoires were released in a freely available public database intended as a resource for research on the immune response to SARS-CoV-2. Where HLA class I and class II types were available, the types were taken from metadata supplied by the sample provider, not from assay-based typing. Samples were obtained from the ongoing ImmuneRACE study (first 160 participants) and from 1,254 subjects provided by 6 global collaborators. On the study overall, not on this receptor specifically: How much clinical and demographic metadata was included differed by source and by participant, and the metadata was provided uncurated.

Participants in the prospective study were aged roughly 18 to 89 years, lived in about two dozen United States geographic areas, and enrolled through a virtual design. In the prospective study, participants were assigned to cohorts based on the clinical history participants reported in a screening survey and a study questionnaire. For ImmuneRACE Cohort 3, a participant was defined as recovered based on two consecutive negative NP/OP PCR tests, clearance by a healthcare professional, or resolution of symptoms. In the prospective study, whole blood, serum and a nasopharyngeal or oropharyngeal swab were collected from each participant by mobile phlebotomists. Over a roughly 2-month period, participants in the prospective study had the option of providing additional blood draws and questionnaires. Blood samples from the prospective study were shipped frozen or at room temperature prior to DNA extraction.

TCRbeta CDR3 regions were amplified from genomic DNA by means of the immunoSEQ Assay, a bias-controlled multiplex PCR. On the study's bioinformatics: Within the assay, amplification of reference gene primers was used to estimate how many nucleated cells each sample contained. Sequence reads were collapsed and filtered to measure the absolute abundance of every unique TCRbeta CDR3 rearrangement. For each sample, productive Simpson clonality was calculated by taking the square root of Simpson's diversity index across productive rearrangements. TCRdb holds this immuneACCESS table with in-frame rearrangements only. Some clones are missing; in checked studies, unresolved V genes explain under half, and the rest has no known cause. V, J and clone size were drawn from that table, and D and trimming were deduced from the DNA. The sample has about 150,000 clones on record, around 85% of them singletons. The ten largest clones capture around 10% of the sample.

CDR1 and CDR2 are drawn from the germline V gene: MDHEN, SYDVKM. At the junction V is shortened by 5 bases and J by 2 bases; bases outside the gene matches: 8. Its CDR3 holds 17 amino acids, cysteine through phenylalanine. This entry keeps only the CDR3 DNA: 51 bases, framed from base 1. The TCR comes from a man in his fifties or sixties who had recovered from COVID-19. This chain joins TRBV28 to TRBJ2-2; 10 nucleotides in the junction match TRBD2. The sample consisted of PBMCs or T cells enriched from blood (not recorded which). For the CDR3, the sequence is CASSKWTSGYNTGELFF. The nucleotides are TGTGCCAGCAGTAAGTGGACTAGCGGATATAACACCGGGGAGCTGTTTTTT.